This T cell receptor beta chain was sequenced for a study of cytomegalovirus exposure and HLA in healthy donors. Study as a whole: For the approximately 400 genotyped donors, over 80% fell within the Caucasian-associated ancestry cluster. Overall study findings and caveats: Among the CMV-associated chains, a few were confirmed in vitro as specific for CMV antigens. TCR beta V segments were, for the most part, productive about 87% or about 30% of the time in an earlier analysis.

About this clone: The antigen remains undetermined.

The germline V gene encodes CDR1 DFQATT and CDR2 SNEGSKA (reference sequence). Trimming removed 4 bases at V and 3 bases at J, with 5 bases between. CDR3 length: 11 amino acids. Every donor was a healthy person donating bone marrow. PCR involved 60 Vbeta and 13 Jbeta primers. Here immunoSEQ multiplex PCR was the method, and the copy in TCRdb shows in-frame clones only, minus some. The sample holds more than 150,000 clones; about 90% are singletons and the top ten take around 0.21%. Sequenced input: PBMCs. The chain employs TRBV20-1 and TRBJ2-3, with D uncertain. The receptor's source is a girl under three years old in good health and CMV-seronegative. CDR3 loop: CSATNTDTQYF. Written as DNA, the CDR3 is TGCAGTGCTACCAATACAGATACGCAGTATTTT.